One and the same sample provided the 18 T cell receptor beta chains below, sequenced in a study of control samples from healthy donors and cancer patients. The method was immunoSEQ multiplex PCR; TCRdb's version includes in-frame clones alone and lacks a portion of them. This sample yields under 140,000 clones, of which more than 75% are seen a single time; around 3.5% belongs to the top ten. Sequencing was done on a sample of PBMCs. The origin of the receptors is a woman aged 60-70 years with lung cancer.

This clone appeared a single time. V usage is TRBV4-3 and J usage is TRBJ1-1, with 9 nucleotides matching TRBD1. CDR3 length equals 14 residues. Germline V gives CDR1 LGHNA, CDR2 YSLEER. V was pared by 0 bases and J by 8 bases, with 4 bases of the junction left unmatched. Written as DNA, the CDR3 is TGCGCCAGCAGCCAAGATCGACAGGGGGGAGAAGCTTTCTTT. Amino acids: CASSQDRQGGEAFF.

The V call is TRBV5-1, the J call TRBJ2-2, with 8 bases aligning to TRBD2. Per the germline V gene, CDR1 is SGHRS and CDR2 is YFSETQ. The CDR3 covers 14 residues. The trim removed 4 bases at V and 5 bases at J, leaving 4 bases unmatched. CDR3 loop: CASSPTSGTGELFF. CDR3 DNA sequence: TGCGCCAGCAGCCCTACTAGCGGAACCGGGGAGCTGTTTTTT.

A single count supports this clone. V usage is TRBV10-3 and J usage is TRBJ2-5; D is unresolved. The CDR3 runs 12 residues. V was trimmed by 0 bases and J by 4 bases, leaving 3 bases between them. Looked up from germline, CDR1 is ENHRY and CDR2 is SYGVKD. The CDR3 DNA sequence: TGTGCCATCAGTGAGTCGCGAGAGACCCAGTACTTC. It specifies CAISESRETQYF.

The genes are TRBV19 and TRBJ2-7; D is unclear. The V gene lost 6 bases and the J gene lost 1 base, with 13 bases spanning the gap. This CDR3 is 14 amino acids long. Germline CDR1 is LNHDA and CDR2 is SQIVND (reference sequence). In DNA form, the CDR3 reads TGTGCCAGTAGACTGGACGGCGTATCCTACGAGCAGTACTTC. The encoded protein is CASRLDGVSYEQYF.

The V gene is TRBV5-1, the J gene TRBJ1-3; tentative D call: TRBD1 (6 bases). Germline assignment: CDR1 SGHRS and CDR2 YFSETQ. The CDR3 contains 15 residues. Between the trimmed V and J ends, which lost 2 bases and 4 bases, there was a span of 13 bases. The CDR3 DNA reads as TGCGCCAGCAGCTTTGGTGAGGGGGGAGGAAACACCATATATTTT. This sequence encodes CASSFGEGGGNTIYF.

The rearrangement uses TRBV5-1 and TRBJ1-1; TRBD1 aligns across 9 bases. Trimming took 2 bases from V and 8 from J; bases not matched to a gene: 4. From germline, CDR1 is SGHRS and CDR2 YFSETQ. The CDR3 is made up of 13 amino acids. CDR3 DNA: TGCGCCAGCAGCTTAGGGACAGGGAAGGAAGCTTTCTTT. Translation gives CASSLGTGKEAFF.

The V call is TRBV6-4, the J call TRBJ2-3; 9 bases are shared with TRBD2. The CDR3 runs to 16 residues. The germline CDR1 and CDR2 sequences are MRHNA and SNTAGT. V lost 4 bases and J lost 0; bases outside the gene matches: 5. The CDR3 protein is CASSAVAGDSTDTQYF. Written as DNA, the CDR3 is TGTGCCAGCAGTGCGGTAGCGGGAGATAGCACAGATACGCAGTATTTT.

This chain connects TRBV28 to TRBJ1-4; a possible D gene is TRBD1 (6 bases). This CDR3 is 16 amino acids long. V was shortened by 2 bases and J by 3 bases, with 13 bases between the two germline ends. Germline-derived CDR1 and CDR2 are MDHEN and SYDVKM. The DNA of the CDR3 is TGTGCCAGCAGTTTACCCCTTAGGGGGTCTAATGAAAAACTGTTTTTT. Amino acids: CASSLPLRGSNEKLFF.

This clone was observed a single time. The CDR3 reads CAIKGTGGLAGDGYTF. The DNA for the CDR3 is TGTGCCATCAAGGGGACAGGGGGCCTTGCCGGGGATGGCTACACCTTC. The chain carries TRBV10-3 and TRBJ1-2, with 12 bases fitting TRBD1. Per germline, CDR1 ENHRY and CDR2 SYGVKD. V dropped 7 bases and J dropped 6; count of bases not matched to a gene: 12. The CDR3 is made up of 16 amino acids.

CDR3 bases: TGTGCTAGTGGTTACGCCGGGGCGCCCCAGGTTATGTGGACAGATACGCAGTATTTT. Its translation is CASGYAGAPQVMWTDTQYF. The V gene is TRBV12-5, the J gene TRBJ2-3; D is possibly TRBD1 or TRBD2 (5 bases each). Per the germline V gene, CDR1 is LGHNT and CDR2 is FRNRAP. Deletions cut 4 bases from V and 3 bases from J, with 26 bases between. The CDR3 spans 19 residues.

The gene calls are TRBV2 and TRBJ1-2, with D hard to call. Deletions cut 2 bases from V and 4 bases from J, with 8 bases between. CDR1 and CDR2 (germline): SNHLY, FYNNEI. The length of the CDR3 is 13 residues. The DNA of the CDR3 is TGTGCCAGCAGTGAACGGGAGGTCTATGGCTACACCTTC. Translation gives CASSEREVYGYTF.

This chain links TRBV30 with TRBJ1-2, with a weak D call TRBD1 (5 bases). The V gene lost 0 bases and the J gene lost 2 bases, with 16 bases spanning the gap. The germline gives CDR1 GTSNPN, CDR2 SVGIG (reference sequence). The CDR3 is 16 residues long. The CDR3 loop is CAWSVREGARNYGYTF. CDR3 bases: TGTGCCTGGAGTGTAAGGGAAGGGGCGCGGAACTATGGCTACACCTTC.

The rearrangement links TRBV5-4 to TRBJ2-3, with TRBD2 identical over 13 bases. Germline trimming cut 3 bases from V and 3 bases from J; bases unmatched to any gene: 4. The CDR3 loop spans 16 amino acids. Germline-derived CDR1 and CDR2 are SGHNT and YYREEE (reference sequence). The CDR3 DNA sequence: TGTGCCAGCAGCTCCATGGGACTAGCGGGAACAGATACGCAGTATTTT. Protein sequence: CASSSMGLAGTDTQYF. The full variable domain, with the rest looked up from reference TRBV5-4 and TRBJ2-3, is ETGVTQSPTHLIKTRGQQVTLRCSSQSGHNTVSWYQQALGQGPQFIFQYYREEENGRGNFPPRFSGLQFPNYSSELNVNALELDDSALYLCASSSMGLAGTDTQYFGPGTRLTVL.

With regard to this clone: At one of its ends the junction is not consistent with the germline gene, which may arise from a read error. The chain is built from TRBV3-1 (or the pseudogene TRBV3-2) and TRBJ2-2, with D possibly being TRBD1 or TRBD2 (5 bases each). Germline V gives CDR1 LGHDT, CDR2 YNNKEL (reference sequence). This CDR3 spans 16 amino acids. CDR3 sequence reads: CASSQGRDGEHRGAVF. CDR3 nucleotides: TGTGCCAGCAGCCAAGGCCGGGACGGGGAACACCGGGGAGCTGTTTTT.

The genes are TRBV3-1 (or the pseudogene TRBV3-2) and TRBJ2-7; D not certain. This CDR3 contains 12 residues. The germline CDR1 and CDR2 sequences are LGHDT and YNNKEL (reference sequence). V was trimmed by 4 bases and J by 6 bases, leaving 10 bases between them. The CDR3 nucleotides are TGTGCCAGCAGCCTCAGAGGCGTCGAGCAGTACTTC. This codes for CASSLRGVEQYF.

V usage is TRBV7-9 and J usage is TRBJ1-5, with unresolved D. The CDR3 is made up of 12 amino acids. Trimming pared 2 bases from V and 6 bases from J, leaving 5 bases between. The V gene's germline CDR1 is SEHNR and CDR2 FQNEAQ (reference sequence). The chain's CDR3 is CASSLNSQPQHF. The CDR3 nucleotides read TGTGCCAGCAGCTTAAATAGTCAGCCCCAGCATTTT.

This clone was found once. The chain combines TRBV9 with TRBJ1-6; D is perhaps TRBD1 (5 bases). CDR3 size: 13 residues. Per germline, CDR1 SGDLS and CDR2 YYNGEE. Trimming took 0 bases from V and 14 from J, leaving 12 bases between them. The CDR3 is CASSVGGEVALHF. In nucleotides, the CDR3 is TGTGCCAGCAGCGTAGGAGGGGAGGTGGCCCTCCACTTT.

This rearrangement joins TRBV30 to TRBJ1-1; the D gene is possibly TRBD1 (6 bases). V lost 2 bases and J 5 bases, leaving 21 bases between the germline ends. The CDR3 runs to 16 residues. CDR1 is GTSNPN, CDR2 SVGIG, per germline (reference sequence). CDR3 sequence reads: CAWSKTGAGDWTEAFF. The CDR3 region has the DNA TGTGCCTGGAGTAAGACGGGGGCAGGGGATTGGACTGAAGCTTTCTTT.